The source of this T cell receptor (beta chain) is a study of cytomegalovirus exposure and HLA in healthy donors. The PCR employed 60 Vbeta primers together with 13 Jbeta primers. Sequenced by immunoSEQ multiplex PCR; TCRdb stores in-frame clones only, minus some. The data contain over 200,000 clones, approximately 82% of them singletons. CDR3 size: 12 residues. The germline V gene encodes CDR1 SNHLY and CDR2 FYNNEI. The V gene lost 6 bases and the J gene lost 13 bases, with 15 bases spanning the gap. For this clone: Its antigen is still unknown.

Whole-study findings and limits: Accurate prediction of most subjects' HLA-A and HLA-B alleles from TCR beta sequences was reported.

The source of this sequence is a male donor in good health and CMV-seronegative. This chain uses TRBV2 with TRBJ1-4, with D possibly being TRBD1 (6 bases). Sequenced sample: PBMCs. CDR3 loop: CASRPETDRLFF. CDR3 in DNA: TGTGCCAGCAGACCGGAGACGGACAGACTGTTTTTT.